The 31 T cell receptor beta chains below come from one sample, sequenced in a study of shared clonotypes between healthy human individuals. TCRdb's copy holds only in-frame clones and misses some; the assay was immunoSEQ multiplex PCR. Among fewer than 1.4 million clones listed, 70% to 80% were seen once. Sequenced sample: memory CD4+ T cells from PBMCs. Noted subset: CD45RA-negative fraction. Source of these receptors: a man younger than 35 in good health. Some clones in this sample may be carry-over from other donors' samples.

In DNA, the CDR3 is TGCGCCAGCAGCCAAGATTGGGGCGGGGAGGGCACAGATACGCAGTATTTT. This encodes CASSQDWGGEGTDTQYF. The genes are TRBV4-3 and TRBJ2-3; TRBD2 is a possible D gene (6 bases). The CDR3 spans 17 residues. Per germline, CDR1 LGHNA and CDR2 YSLEER. Trimming stripped 0 bases from V and 1 base from J, with 14 bases between.

This clone was seen only a few times. This rearrangement joins TRBV7-3 to TRBJ2-3; 8 nucleotides line up with TRBD1. V lost 6 bases to trimming and J lost 1 base; unmatched junction nucleotides: 3. The CDR3 is 14 residues long. Germline CDR1 SGHTA, CDR2 FQGTGA. The CDR3 DNA is TGTGCCAGCAGGTTACAGGGGGGCACAGATACGCAGTATTTT. This gives the protein CASRLQGGTDTQYF.

In regard to this clone: This specimen includes other DNA sequences encoding the same CDR3. V usage is TRBV4-3 and J usage is TRBJ1-4; no definite D call. CDR3 length equals 16 residues. The V end was cut by 0 bases, the J end by 3 bases, with 11 bases between. Germline V CDR1 and CDR2: LGHNA, YSLEER. CDR3 in DNA: TGCGCCAGCAGCCAAGATGGTGGCGGGGCTAATGAAAAACTGTTTTTT. Amino acid sequence: CASSQDGGGANEKLFF.

The gene calls are TRBV2 and TRBJ2-3, with D perhaps TRBD1 (7 bases). CDR1 SNHLY and CDR2 FYNNEI come from the germline V gene. V was clipped by 4 bases and J by 5 bases, with 13 bases between them. CDR3 length equals 14 residues. The CDR3 reads CASSVNRGGDTQYF. CDR3 nucleotides: TGTGCCAGCAGTGTTAACAGGGGAGGAGATACGCAGTATTTT.

The chain carries TRBV15 and TRBJ2-3; 7 bases map to TRBD1. Germline loops: CDR1 LNHNV, CDR2 YYDKDF (reference sequence). The V and J ends lost 5 bases and 3 bases, in that order; junction bases with no gene match: 5. This CDR3 has 14 residues. Written as DNA, the CDR3 is TGTGCCACCAGCTCGGGACAGATAACAGATACGCAGTATTTT. Protein sequence: CATSSGQITDTQYF.

This sequence joins TRBV2 and TRBJ2-2, with 9 bases lining up with TRBD2. The junction had 19 bases not matched to a gene; V was cut back by 7 bases and J by 4 bases. This CDR3 has 19 residues. Germline V CDR1 and CDR2: SNHLY, FYNNEI. CDR3: CASTSGPSLAGRGTGELFF. The CDR3 DNA follows: TGTGCCAGCACTTCCGGCCCTTCTCTAGCGGGAAGGGGCACCGGGGAGCTGTTTTTT. The entire variable domain, with the rest obtained from reference TRBV2 and TRBJ2-2, is as follows: EPEVTQTPSHQVTQMGQEVILRCVPISNHLYFYWYRQILGQKVEFLVSFYNNEISEKSEIFDDQFSVERPDGSNFTLKIRSTKLEDSAMYFCASTSGPSLAGRGTGELFFGEGSRLTVL.

The CDR3 is CASSSQYGGGGEQYF. CDR3 sequence (DNA): TGTGCCAGCAGCTCACAGTACGGGGGGGGAGGCGAGCAGTACTTC. The J gene is TRBJ2-7, the V gene TRBV6-5, with TRBD2 matching over 8 bases. The CDR3 sequence is 15 residues long. Per germline, CDR1 MNHEY and CDR2 SVGAGI. Germline trimming cut 6 bases from V and 6 bases from J; bases unmatched to any gene: 13.

This chain uses TRBV27 with TRBJ2-7; no reliable D call. Germline CDR1 MNHEY, CDR2 SMNVEV (reference sequence). The CDR3 is 17 residues long. V was cut by 5 bases and J by 0 bases, with 20 bases left in between. For the CDR3, the DNA is TGTGCCAGCAGTCCCTATCCAGGCAGGAAAGACTCCTACGAGCAGTACTTC. Protein product: CASSPYPGRKDSYEQYF.

Here the CDR3 DNA reads TGCGCCAGCAGCCAAGATTATGAATTCACAGATACGCAGTATTTT. It specifies CASSQDYEFTDTQYF. This sequence joins TRBV4-1 and TRBJ2-3; D uncertain. Trimming cost V 0 bases and J 2 bases, with 9 bases left between them. Germline assignment: CDR1 MGHRA and CDR2 YSYEKL. CDR3 length: 15 amino acids.

This chain joins TRBV2 and TRBJ1-1; TRBD1 matches at 7 bases. The CDR3 contains 14 residues. V lost 4 bases and J lost 3; bases outside the gene matches: 5. Germline V lookup: CDR1 SNHLY, CDR2 FYNNEI. CDR3 DNA sequence: TGTGCCAGCAGTGTGCAGGGGGGTTACACTGAAGCTTTCTTT. Translated, it gives CASSVQGGYTEAFF.

V usage is TRBV2 and J usage is TRBJ1-3; D not certain. V was shortened by 6 bases and J by 0 bases, with 15 bases between the two germline ends. The CDR3 extends over 16 amino acids. Looked up from germline, CDR1 is SNHLY and CDR2 is FYNNEI. The CDR3 is CASSANRVYSGNTIYF. CDR3 in DNA: TGTGCCAGCAGCGCCAACCGGGTCTACTCTGGAAACACCATATATTTT.

Comment on this clone: Distinct nucleotide sequences in the sample also encode this CDR3. The rearrangement uses TRBV2 and TRBJ1-2; TRBD1 matches at 8 bases. Germline assignment: CDR1 SNHLY and CDR2 FYNNEI. The CDR3 contains 12 residues. V lost 6 bases to trimming and J lost 3 bases; unmatched junction nucleotides: 0. For the CDR3, the DNA is TGTGCCAGCAGGGGACAGGACTATGGCTACACCTTC. This codes for CASRGQDYGYTF.

This chain uses TRBV5-6 with TRBJ2-3; 8 bases agree with TRBD1. Per germline, CDR1 SGHDT and CDR2 YYEEEE. The CDR3 loop spans 15 amino acids. J gave up 3 bases and V 0 bases, and 3 bases lay outside the gene matches. The CDR3 loop reads CASSLVRDRTDTQYF. The CDR3 bases are TGTGCCAGCAGCTTGGTCCGGGACAGGACAGATACGCAGTATTTT. Variable domain in full (rest from reference TRBV5-6 and TRBJ2-3): DAGVTQSPTHLIKTRGQQVTLRCSPKSGHDTVSWYQQALGQGPQFIFQYYEEEERQRGNFPDRFSGHQFPNYSSELNVNALLLGDSALYLCASSLVRDRTDTQYFGPGTRLTVL.

The V call is TRBV5-1, the J call TRBJ2-2; TRBD2 might be the D (5 bases). This CDR3 contains 15 residues. Germline V gene sequence: CDR1 SGHRS, CDR2 YFSETQ. V lost 5 bases and J lost 1, with 12 bases in between. DNA of the CDR3: TGCGCCAGCAGTAAGGGAGTATGGAACACCGGGGAGCTGTTTTTT. Amino acid sequence: CASSKGVWNTGELFF.

V gene TRBV5-1 combines with J gene TRBJ2-7; TRBD2 is a possible D gene (6 bases). Germline CDR1 and CDR2: SGHRS and YFSETQ. This CDR3 spans 14 amino acids. V lost 0 bases, J lost 7 bases, and 14 bases lay in between. CDR3 coding DNA: TGCGCCAGCAGCTTGGCAGGGACGGCGGGGGAGCAGTACTTC. As protein: CASSLAGTAGEQYF.

The chain has TRBV28 and TRBJ2-7, with D maybe TRBD1 (6 bases). Trimming stripped 6 bases from V and 2 bases from J, with 11 bases between. Per germline, CDR1 MDHEN and CDR2 SYDVKM. The CDR3 runs 13 residues. CDR3: CASSPTGPYEQYF. The CDR3, as DNA: TGTGCCAGCAGCCCGACAGGACCCTACGAGCAGTACTTC.

The chain recombines TRBV7-9 with TRBJ2-5; D not resolved. This CDR3 contains 15 residues. The V end lost 4 bases, the J end lost 1 base, and 13 bases lay between the germline ends. Germline CDR1 and CDR2: SEHNR and FQNEAQ (reference sequence). CDR3 sequence reads: CASSSRLDLQETQYF. CDR3 in DNA: TGTGCCAGCAGCTCTCGGTTGGACCTCCAAGAGACCCAGTACTTC. Based on the CDR3 plus reference TRBV7-9 and TRBJ2-5, the full variable domain is DTGVSQNPRHKITKRGQNVTFRCDPISEHNRLYWYRQTLGQGPEFLTYFQNEAQLEKSRLLSDRFSAERPKGSFSTLEIQRTEQGDSAMYLCASSSRLDLQETQYFGPGTRLLVL.

Comments on this clone: This may be a read error: a much more frequent sequence differs by one nucleotide. The sample has other DNA sequences that encode this CDR3 too. V usage is TRBV29-1 and J usage is TRBJ1-2; D is undetermined. Germline values: CDR1 SQVTM, CDR2 ANQGSEA. This CDR3 spans 13 amino acids. CDR3 protein: CSVDPTESYGYTF. The DNA for the CDR3 is TGCAGTGTTGATCCTACAGAAAGCTATGGCTACACCTTC.

The genes are TRBV10-2 and TRBJ2-7; D not resolved. With 11 bases removed from V and 0 bases from J, the gap between germline ends came to 17 bases. CDR1 and CDR2 from the germline V gene are WSHSY and SAAADI. The CDR3 runs 14 residues. The CDR3 loop is CAARVGSSSYEQYF. CDR3 in DNA: TGCGCCGCCCGGGTGGGATCGAGCTCCTACGAGCAGTACTTC.

This clone was found once. This chain joins TRBV11-2 and TRBJ2-2; D unresolved. Trimming removed 5 bases at V and 2 bases at J, with 12 bases between. Germline loops: CDR1 SGHAT, CDR2 FQNNGV. The CDR3 runs to 15 residues. The CDR3 bases are TGTGCCAGCAGCGCCAGACTGGAAAACACCGGGGAGCTGTTTTTT. Encoded protein: CASSARLENTGELFF.

The CDR3 DNA reads as TGTGCCAGCAGTTACAAGTCCAGCAATCAGCCCCAGCATTTT. Residues: CASSYKSSNQPQHF. The V gene is TRBV6-5, the J gene TRBJ1-5, with D unresolved. Germline V gene data show CDR1 as MNHEY and CDR2 as SVGAGI. The CDR3 spans 14 residues. V lost 2 bases, J lost 1 base, and 6 bases lay in between.

This clone was seen more than once but under ten times. With a much larger clone just one base away, this may be a read error. The CDR3 end shows no conserved phenylalanine or tryptophan, and so a read error is likely. The chain is built from TRBV29-1 and TRBJ1-1; no clear D. Trimming removed 4 bases at V and 0 bases at J, with 9 bases between. CDR1 and CDR2 (germline): SQVTM, ANQGSEA. The CDR3 is 13 residues long. Here the CDR3 DNA reads TGCAGCGTTGCATTTGGTCTGAACACTGAAGCTTTCCTT. Translation gives CSVAFGLNTEAFL.

As regards this clone: A much bigger clone sits one base away, suggesting this may be a read error. This sample also contains other DNA sequences that code for the same CDR3. The gene calls are TRBV5-1 and TRBJ2-3; no clear D. The CDR3 is made up of 14 amino acids. Germline loops: CDR1 SGHRS, CDR2 YFSETQ. V gave up 0 bases and J gave up 0 bases, with 5 bases separating them. CDR3 bases: TGCGCCAGCAGCTTGGGTACTAGCACAGATACGCAGTATTTT. Protein: CASSLGTSTDTQYF.

The sample holds many counts of this clone. V and J are TRBV28 and TRBJ1-1; tentatively, D is TRBD1 (5 bases). Germline V gives CDR1 MDHEN, CDR2 SYDVKM. CDR3 length: 13 residues. V was clipped by 7 bases and J by 2 bases, with 11 bases between them. CDR3 region: CASTQGSNTEAFF. The CDR3 DNA sequence: TGTGCCAGCACGCAGGGAAGCAACACTGAAGCTTTCTTT.

A note on this clone: A read error may explain this, as a much larger clone is one base away. Other DNA sequences within the sample encode an identical CDR3. V gene TRBV5-1 combines with J gene TRBJ2-5; the D is unclear. In germline, CDR1 is SGHRS, CDR2 YFSETQ. Trimming stripped 5 bases from V and 1 base from J, with 3 bases between. CDR3 length: 11 amino acids. CDR3 nucleotide sequence: TGCGCCAGCAGGAGCCAAGAGACCCAGTACTTC. Its protein is CASRSQETQYF.

The chain links TRBV9 to TRBJ2-3; D gene unclear. With 1 base removed from V and 6 bases from J, the gap between germline ends came to 3 bases. Germline lookup yields CDR1 SGDLS and CDR2 YYNGEE. The CDR3 totals 11 residues. The CDR3 region is CASSVLDTQYF. CDR3 DNA sequence: TGTGCCAGCAGCGTATTGGATACGCAGTATTTT.

The table lists this clone with a few counts. This chain connects TRBV6-1 to TRBJ1-2; tentative D call: TRBD1 (6 bases). Looked up from germline, CDR1 is MNHNS and CDR2 is SASEGT. V lost 3 bases to trimming and J lost 6 bases, with 14 bases between them. The CDR3 contains 14 residues. The CDR3 nucleotides read TGTGCCAGCAGTGAGTTCTCACAGGGAAATGGCTACACCTTC. Amino acids: CASSEFSQGNGYTF.

The chain combines TRBV30 with TRBJ2-2; D uncertain. This CDR3 is built from 17 residues. V was cut by 0 bases and J by 5 bases, with 19 bases left in between. In germline, CDR1 is GTSNPN, CDR2 SVGIG (reference sequence). The CDR3 DNA sequence: TGTGCCTGGAGTGTACGGTTAATAAGACGGAATACCGGGGAGCTGTTTTTT. Protein product: CAWSVRLIRRNTGELFF.

J is TRBJ1-1 and V is TRBV18; D might be TRBD1 (5 bases). The CDR3 totals 14 residues. The germline V gene has CDR1 KGHSH and CDR2 LQKENI. Trimming took 1 base from V and 4 from J, leaving 10 bases between them. The CDR3 here is CASSPRGTTTEAFF. CDR3 bases: TGTGCCAGCTCACCACGCGGGACGACCACTGAAGCTTTCTTT. Full variable domain (missing parts from reference TRBV18 and TRBJ1-1): NAGVMQNPRHLVRRRGQEARLRCSPMKGHSHVYWYRQLPEEGLKFMVYLQKENIIDESGMPKERFSAEFPKEGPSILRIQQVVRGDSAAYFCASSPRGTTTEAFFGQGTRLTVV.

The chain combines TRBV5-6 with TRBJ2-5; D call uncertain. The CDR3 is made up of 11 amino acids. Per germline, CDR1 SGHDT and CDR2 YYEEEE. The V end lost 4 bases, the J end lost 3 bases, and 4 bases lay between the germline ends. CDR3 in DNA: TGTGCCAGCAGCACTGAAGAGACCCAGTACTTC. As protein: CASSTEETQYF.

V usage is TRBV28 and J usage is TRBJ2-3; the match to TRBD2 covers 7 bases. CDR1 is MDHEN and CDR2 is SYDVKM in the germline V gene. This CDR3 is built from 16 residues. The V gene end was trimmed by 5 bases and the J gene end by 2 bases; junction bases not matched to a gene: 10. CDR3 protein: CASSRIRLATTDTQYF. CDR3 DNA sequence: TGTGCCAGCAGTCGAATTAGACTAGCTACCACAGATACGCAGTATTTT.